Below, one T cell receptor (beta chain) is given with its context. What it recognizes is unknown. Researchers used 5'RACE with constant-segment primers to make TCR alpha and TCR beta cDNA libraries that carry sample barcodes and UMIs. TCRdb analysed the 5' RACE reads with MiXCR anew, one entry per CDR3 protein. The table lists just over 350,000 distinct CDR3 sequences, around 14% of them singletons. The source of the sample is a study of T-cell memory formation after mild COVID-19. Whole-study results and caveats: Some SARS-CoV-2-responding clones were already detected in memory before infection. Second-wave clones with a day 37 peak had unconfirmed SARS-CoV-2 specificity. Most CD4+ clones that shrank were in CM and EM, while CD8+ ones turned up in EMRA.

CDR1 MNHEY and CDR2 SVGAGI come from the germline V gene. V lost 6 bases to trimming and J lost 4 bases, with 17 bases between them. CDR3 length: 15 residues. This TCR came from a man between 18 and 29 years old who had mild COVID-19 (a few samples of this study predate the infection). Cell type and time point are not known. The sequencing sample was made of PBMCs or a T cell subset sorted from them (not recorded which). The chain combines TRBV6-5 with TRBJ2-3; tentatively, D is TRBD2 (6 bases). The CDR3 spells CASRQTGLEADTQYF. CDR3 sequence (DNA): TGTGCCAGCAGACAAACGGGACTTGAGGCAGATACGCAGTATTTT.